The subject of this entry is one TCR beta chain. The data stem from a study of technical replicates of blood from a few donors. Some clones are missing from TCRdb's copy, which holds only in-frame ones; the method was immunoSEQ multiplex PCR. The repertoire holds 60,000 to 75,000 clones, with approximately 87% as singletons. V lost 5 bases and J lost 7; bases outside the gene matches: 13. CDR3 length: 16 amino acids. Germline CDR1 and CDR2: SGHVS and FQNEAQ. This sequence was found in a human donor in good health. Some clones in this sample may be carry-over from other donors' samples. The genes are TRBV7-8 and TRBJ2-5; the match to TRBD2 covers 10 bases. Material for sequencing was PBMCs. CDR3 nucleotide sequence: TGTGCCAGCAGCCCCACCCGACTAGCGGGTCGATGGACCCAGTACTTC. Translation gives CASSPTRLAGRWTQYF.